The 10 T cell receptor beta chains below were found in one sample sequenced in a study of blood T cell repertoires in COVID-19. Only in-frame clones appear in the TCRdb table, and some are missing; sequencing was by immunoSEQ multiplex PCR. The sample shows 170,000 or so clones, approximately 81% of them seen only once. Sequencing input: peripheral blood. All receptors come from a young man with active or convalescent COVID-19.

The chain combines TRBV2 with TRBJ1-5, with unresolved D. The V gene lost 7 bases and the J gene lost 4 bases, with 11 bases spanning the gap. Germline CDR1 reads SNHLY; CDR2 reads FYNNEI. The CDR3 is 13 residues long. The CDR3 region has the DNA TGTGCCAGCAAAATCGGGATAAATCAGCCCCAGCATTTT. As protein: CASKIGINQPQHF.

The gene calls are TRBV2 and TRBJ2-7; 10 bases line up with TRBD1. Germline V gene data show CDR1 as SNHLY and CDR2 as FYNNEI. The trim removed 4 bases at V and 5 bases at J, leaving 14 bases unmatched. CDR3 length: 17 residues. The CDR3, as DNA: TGTGCCAGCAGTGCGGGATTCGTTGACAGGGGGCGTAACGAGCAGTACTTC. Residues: CASSAGFVDRGRNEQYF.

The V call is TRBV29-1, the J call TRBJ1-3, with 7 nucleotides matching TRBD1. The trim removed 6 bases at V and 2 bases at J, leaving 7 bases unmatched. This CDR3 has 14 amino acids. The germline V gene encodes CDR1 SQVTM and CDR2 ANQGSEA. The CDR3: CSVQGEVAGNTIYF. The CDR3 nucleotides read TGCAGCGTCCAGGGGGAGGTTGCTGGAAACACCATATATTTT.

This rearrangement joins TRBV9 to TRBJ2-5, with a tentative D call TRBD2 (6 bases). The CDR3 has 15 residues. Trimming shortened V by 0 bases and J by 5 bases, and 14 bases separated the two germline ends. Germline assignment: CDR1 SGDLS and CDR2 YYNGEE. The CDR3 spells CASSVGGGFGETQYF. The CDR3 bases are TGTGCCAGCAGCGTAGGTGGGGGGTTCGGGGAGACCCAGTACTTC. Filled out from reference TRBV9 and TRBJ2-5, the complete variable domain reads DSGVTQTPKHLITATGQRVTLRCSPRSGDLSVYWYQQSLDQGLQFLIQYYNGEERAKGNILERFSAQQFPDLHSELNLSSLELGDSALYFCASSVGGGFGETQYFGPGTRLLVL.

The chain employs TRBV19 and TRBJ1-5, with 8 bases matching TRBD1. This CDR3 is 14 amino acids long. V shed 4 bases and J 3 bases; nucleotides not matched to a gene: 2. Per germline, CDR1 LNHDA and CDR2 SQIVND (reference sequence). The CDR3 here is CASSTGGDNQPQHF. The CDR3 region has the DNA TGTGCCAGTAGTACAGGGGGCGACAATCAGCCCCAGCATTTT.

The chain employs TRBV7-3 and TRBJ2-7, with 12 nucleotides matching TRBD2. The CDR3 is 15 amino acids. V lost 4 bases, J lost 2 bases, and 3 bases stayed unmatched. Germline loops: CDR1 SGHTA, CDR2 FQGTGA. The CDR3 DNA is TGTGCCAGCAGCTCCGGACTAGCGGGAACCTACGAGCAGTACTTC. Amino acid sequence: CASSSGLAGTYEQYF.

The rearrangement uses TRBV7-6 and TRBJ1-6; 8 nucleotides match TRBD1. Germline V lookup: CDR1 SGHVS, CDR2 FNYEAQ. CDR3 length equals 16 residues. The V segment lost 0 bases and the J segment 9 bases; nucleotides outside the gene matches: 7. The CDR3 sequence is CASSLADRGFGSPLHF. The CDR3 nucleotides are TGTGCCAGCAGCTTAGCTGACAGGGGATTTGGTTCACCCCTCCACTTT.

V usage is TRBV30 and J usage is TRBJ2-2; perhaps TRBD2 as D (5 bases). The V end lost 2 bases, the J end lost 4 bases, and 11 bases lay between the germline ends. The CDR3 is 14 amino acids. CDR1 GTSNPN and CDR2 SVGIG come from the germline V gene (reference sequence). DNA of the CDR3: TGTGCCTGGAGTAACGGGGTGCCCACCGGGGAGCTGTTTTTT. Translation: CAWSNGVPTGELFF.

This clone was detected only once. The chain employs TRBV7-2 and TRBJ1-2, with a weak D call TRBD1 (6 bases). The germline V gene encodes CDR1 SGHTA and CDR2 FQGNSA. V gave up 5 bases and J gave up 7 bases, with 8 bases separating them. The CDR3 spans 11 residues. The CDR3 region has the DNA TGTGCCAGCAGCCCAGGGGTTGGCTACACCTTC. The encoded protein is CASSPGVGYTF.

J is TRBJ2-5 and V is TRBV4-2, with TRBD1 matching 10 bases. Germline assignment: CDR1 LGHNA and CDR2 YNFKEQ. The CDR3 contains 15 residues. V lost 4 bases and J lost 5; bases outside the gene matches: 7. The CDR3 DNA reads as TGTGCCAGCAGCCGAGGGACAGGGGTAAGGGAGACCCAGTACTTC. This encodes CASSRGTGVRETQYF.